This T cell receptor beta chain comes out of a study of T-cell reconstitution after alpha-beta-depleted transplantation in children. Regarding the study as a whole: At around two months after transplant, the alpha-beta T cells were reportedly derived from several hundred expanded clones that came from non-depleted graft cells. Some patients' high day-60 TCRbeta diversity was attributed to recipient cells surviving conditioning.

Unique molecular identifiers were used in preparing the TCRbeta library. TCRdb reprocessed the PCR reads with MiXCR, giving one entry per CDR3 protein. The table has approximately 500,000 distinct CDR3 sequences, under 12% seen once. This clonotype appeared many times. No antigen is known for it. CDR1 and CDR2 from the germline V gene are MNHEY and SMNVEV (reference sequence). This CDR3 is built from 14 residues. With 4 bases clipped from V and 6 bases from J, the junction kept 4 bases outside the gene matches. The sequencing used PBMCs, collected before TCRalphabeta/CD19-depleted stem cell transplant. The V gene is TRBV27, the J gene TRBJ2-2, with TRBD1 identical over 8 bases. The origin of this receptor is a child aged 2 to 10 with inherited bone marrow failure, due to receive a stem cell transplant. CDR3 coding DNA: TGTGCCAGCAGTTCGGGACAGGCCTCCGGGGAGCTGTTTTTT. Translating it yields CASSSGQASGELFF.